This T cell receptor (beta chain) is drawn from a study of blood T cell repertoires in COVID-19. Study at large: Acute-phase and convalescent COVID-19 samples originated in the United States, Italy and Spain. Sample material is recorded as cDNA or gDNA derived from T cells, B-cell-depleted T cells, or PBMCs.

Original processing notes: Reference gene primer amplification gave estimated nucleated cell counts. Clones were sequenced by immunoSEQ multiplex PCR, and TCRdb holds only the in-frame ones, with some missing. Clone size and the V and J calls come from that table; the DNA yielded D and trimming. The table shows some 170,000 clones, with more than 85% occurring only once. The ends lost 6 bases at V and 4 bases at J; junction bases unmatched: 6. Germline CDR1 SGHTA, CDR2 FQGNSA. This CDR3 comprises 14 residues. This sequence joins TRBV7-2 and TRBJ1-5, with 7 bases aligning to TRBD1. Sample: PBMCs or T cells enriched from blood (not recorded which). This clonotype was obtained from a human donor with acute COVID-19. The donor label of this sample is uncertain. The CDR3 DNA reads as TGTGCCAGCAGTCCAGGGGGGATAAATCAGCCCCAGCATTTT. Protein: CASSPGGINQPQHF.